The 9 T cell receptor beta chains below were found in one sample sequenced in a study of T cells expressing NK-cell markers. After re-calling the 5' RACE reads, TCRdb lists one entry per CDR3 protein, DNA absent. The sample is made up of hundreds of thousands of distinct CDR3 sequences, and the top ten hold roughly 5.2% of it. Sequencing used blood T cells: a sorted CD56 or NKG2C T cell subset, CD4+ or CD8+ T cells, or bulk PBMC T cells (not recorded which). The origin of the receptors is a man between 18 and 69 years old in good health.

The V gene is TRBV20-1, the J gene TRBJ2-2; TCRdb returns TRBD1, unconfirmable since there is no DNA. The CDR3 runs to 15 residues. Germline-derived CDR1 and CDR2 are DFQATT and SNEGSKA (reference sequence). The CDR3 sequence: CSATNPGQGGGELFF.

This chain joins TRBV18 and TRBJ2-3. The CDR3 is 17 residues long. Germline V CDR1 and CDR2: KGHSH, LQKENI. CDR3 loop: CASSPINAAAVTDTQYF.

The rearrangement joins TRBV5-1 to TRBJ2-1; TCRdb gives TRBD2 as the D gene, but with no DNA this cannot be confirmed. The CDR3 loop spans 13 amino acids. In germline, CDR1 is SGHRS, CDR2 YFSETQ. The CDR3: CASSSERVGEQFF.

This chain links TRBV6-2 or TRBV6-3 with TRBJ2-5; the D gene TCRdb calls, TRBD2, cannot be checked with no DNA. The CDR3 extends over 15 amino acids. Looked up from germline, CDR1 is MNHEY and CDR2 is SVGEGT. CDR3 residues: CASSSILAVQETQYF.

This chain joins TRBV15 and TRBJ2-1. Germline V lookup: CDR1 LNHNV, CDR2 YYDKDF (reference sequence). This CDR3 region has 15 residues. The CDR3 spells CATSGERGSYNEQFF.

V gene TRBV5-1 combines with J gene TRBJ2-3; absent DNA, TCRdb's TRBD1 call cannot be checked. Germline V gives CDR1 SGHRS, CDR2 YFSETQ. This CDR3 region has 15 residues. CDR3 region: CASSLRGGHTDTQYF.

The chain carries TRBV7-8 and TRBJ2-1; with no DNA, the TCRdb D assignment of TRBD2 cannot be verified. CDR1 and CDR2 (germline): SGHVS, FQNEAQ. The CDR3 loop spans 13 amino acids. This CDR3 reads CASSSSEVAEQFF.

The chain recombines TRBV12-3 or TRBV12-4 with TRBJ1-6; without DNA, the TCRdb call of TRBD1 cannot be checked. The length of the CDR3 is 14 residues. This chain's CDR3 is CASSLPGQITPLHF.

The V and J genes are TRBV9 and TRBJ2-7; checking the TCRdb D call of TRBD1 is not possible without DNA. The CDR3 is 15 amino acids. Germline loops: CDR1 SGDLS, CDR2 YYNGEE. The CDR3 region is CASSAGTGLLDEQYF.